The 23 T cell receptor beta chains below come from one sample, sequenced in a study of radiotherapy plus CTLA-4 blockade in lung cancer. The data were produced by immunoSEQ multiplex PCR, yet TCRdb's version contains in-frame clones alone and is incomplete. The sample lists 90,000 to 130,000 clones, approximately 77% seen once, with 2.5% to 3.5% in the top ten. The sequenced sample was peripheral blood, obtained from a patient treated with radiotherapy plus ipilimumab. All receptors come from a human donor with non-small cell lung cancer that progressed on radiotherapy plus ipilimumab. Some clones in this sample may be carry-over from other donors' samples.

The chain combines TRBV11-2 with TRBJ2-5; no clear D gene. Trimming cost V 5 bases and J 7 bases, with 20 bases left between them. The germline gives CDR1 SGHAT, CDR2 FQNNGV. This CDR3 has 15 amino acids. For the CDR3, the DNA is TGTGCCAGCAGCGCCGACAAGCATTCTATCAGGACCCAGTACTTC. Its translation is CASSADKHSIRTQYF.

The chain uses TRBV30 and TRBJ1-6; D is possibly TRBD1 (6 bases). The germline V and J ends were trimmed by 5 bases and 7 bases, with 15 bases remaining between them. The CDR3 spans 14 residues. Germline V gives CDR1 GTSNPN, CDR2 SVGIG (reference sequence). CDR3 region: CAWARQARNSPLHF. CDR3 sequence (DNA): TGTGCCTGGGCCAGACAGGCGAGAAATTCACCCCTCCACTTT. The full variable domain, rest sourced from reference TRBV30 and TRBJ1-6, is SQTIHQWPATLVQPVGSPLSLECTVEGTSNPNLYWYRQAAGRGLQLLFYSVGIGQISSEVPQNLSASRPQDRQFILSSKKLLLSDSGFYLCAWARQARNSPLHFGNGTRLTVT.

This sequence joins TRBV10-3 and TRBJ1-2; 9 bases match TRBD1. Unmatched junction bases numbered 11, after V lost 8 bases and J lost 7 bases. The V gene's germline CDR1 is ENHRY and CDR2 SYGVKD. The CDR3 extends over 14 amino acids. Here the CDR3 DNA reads TGTGCCATCTCTTTTACAGGGGGCAGGAGTGGCTACACCTTC. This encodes CAISFTGGRSGYTF.

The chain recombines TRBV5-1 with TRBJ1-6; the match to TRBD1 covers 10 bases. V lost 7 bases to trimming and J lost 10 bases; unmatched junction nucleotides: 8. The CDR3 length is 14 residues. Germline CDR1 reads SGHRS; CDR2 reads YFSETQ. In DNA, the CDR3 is TGCGCCAGCTTTTCCGGGACAGGGGAATCACCCCTCCACTTT. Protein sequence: CASFSGTGESPLHF.

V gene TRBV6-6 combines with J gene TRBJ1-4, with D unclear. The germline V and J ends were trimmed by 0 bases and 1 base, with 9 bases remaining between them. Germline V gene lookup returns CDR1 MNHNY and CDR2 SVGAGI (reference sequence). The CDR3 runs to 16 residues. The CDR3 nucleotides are TGTGCCAGCAGTTACTCGGAAGGCGTAACTAATGAAAAACTGTTTTTT. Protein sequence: CASSYSEGVTNEKLFF.

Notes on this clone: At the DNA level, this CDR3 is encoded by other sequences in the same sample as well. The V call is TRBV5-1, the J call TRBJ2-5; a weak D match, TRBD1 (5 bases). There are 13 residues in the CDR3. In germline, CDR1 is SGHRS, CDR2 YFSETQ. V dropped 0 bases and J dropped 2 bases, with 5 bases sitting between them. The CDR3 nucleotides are TGCGCCAGCAGCTTGGAGGGGCAAGAGACCCAGTACTTC. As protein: CASSLEGQETQYF. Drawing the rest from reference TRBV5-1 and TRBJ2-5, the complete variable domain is KAGVTQTPRYLIKTRGQQVTLSCSPISGHRSVSWYQQTPGQGLQFLFEYFSETQRNKGNFPGRFSGRQFSNSRSEMNVSTLELGDSALYLCASSLEGQETQYFGPGTRLLVL.

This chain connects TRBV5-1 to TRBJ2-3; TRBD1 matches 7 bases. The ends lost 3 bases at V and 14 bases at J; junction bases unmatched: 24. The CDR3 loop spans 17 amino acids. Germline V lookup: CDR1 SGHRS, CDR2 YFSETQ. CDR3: CASSWTKGQSLPSLRYF. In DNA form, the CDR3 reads TGCGCCAGCAGCTGGACCAAGGGACAGTCCCTCCCCTCCCTAAGGTATTTT.

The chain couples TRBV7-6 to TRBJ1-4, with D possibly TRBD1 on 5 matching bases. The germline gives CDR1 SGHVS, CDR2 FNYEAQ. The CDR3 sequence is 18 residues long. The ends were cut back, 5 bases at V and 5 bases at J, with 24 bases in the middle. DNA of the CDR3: TGTGCCAGCAGCCAAAGGACGTTAGGGGAGAGACTAAATGAAAAACTGTTTTTT. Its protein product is CASSQRTLGERLNEKLFF.

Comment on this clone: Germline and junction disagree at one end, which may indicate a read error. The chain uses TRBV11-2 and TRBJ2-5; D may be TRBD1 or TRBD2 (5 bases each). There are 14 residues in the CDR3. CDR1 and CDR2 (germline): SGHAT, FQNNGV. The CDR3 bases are TGTGCCAGCAGCCCAATGGGGGTTGGAGAGTCCCAGTACTTC. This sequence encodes CASSPMGVGESQYF.

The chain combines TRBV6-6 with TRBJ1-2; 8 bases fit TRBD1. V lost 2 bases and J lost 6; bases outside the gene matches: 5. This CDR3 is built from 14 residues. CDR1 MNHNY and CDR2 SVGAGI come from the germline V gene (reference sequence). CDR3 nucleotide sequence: TGTGCCAGCAGTTACCTTGACAGGGGACATGGCTACACCTTC. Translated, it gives CASSYLDRGHGYTF.

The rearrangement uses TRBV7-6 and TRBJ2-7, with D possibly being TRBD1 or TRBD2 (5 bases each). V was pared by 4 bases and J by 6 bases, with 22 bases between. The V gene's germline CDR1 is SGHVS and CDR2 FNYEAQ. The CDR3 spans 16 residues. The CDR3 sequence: CASSSTSQGFGVEQYF. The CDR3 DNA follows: TGTGCCAGCAGCTCTACGAGCCAGGGTTTCGGGGTCGAGCAGTACTTC.

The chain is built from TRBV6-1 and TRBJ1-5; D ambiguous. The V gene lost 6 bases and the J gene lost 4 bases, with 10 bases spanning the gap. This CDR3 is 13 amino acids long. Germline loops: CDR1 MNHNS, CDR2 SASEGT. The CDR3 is CASREQRNQPQHF. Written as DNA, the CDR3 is TGTGCCAGCAGGGAGCAACGGAATCAGCCCCAGCATTTT.

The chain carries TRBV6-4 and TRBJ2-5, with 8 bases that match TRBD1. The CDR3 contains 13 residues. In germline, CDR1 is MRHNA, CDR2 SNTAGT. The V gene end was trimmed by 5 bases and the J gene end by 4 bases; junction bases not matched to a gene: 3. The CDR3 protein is CASSQDRGETQYF. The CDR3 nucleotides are TGTGCCAGCAGTCAAGACAGGGGAGAGACCCAGTACTTC.

For the CDR3, the DNA is TGTGCCAGCAGCGAGGGACAGGTCAACGATGAAAAACTGTTTTTT. It specifies CASSEGQVNDEKLFF. The chain is built from TRBV9 and TRBJ1-4; 8 bases match TRBD1. J was trimmed by 6 bases and V by 3 bases; bases with no gene match: 7. CDR1 is SGDLS, CDR2 YYNGEE, per germline. The CDR3 has 15 residues.

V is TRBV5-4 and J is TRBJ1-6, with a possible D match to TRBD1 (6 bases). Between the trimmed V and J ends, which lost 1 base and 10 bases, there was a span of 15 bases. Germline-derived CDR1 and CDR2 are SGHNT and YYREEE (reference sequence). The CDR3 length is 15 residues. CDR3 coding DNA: TGTGCCAGCAGCTTGCAACAGGGCATAAACTCACCCCTCCACTTT. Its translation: CASSLQQGINSPLHF.

The DNA for the CDR3 is TGTGCCAGCAGCCGGAGGGACGCCCAAGAGACCCAGTACTTC. As protein: CASSRRDAQETQYF. The chain has TRBV7-9 and TRBJ2-5; D is perhaps TRBD2 (6 bases). Deletions cut 5 bases from V and 1 base from J, with 11 bases between. Germline lookup yields CDR1 SEHNR and CDR2 FQNEAQ (reference sequence). CDR3 length: 14 residues.

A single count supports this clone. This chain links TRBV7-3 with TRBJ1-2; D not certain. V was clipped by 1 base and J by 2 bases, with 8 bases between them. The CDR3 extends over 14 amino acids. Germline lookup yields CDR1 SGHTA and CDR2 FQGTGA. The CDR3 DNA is TGTGCCAGCAGCTTAATGCAGTTCAACTATGGCTACACCTTC. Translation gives CASSLMQFNYGYTF.

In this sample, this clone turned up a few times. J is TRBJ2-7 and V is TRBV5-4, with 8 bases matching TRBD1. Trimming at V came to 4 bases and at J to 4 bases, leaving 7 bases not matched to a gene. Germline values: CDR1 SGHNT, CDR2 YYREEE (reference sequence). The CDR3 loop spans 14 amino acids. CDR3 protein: CASSPGGGGYEQYF. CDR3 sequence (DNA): TGTGCCAGCAGCCCAGGGGGCGGAGGGTACGAGCAGTACTTC.

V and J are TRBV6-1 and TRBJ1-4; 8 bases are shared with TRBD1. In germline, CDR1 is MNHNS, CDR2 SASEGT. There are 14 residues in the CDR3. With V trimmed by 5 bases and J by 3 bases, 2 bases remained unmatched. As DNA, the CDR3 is TGTGCCAGCAGTTTGGACAGGGCTAATGAAAAACTGTTTTTT. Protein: CASSLDRANEKLFF.

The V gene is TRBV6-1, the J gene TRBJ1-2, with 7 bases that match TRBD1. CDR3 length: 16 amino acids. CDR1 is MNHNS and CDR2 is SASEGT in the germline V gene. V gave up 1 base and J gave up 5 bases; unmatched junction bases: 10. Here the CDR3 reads CASSEGTGLRMYGYTF. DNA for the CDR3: TGTGCCAGCAGTGAAGGGACAGGACTTAGAATGTATGGCTACACCTTC.

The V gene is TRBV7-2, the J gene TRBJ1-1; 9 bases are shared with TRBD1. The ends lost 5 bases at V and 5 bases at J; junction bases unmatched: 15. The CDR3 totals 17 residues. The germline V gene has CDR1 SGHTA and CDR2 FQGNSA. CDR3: CASSQPGQGLVRTEAFF. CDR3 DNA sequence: TGTGCCAGCAGCCAACCGGGACAGGGATTAGTGAGGACTGAAGCTTTCTTT.

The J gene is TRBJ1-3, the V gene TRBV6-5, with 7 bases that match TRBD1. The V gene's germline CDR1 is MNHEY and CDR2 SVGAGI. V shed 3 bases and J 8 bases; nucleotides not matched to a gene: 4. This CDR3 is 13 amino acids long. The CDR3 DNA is TGTGCCAGCAGTTATCAGGGGGGCTACACCATATATTTT. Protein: CASSYQGGYTIYF.

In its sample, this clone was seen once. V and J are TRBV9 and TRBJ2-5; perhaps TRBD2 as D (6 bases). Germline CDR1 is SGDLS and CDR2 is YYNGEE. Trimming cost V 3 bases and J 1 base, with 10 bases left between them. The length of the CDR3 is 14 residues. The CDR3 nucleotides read TGTGCCAGCAGCGCCCGGGACTTCCAAGAGACCCAGTACTTC. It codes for CASSARDFQETQYF.